The present TCR beta chain was sequenced within a study of blood T cell repertoires in COVID-19. The overall study: Collection of acute and convalescent COVID-19 samples took place in the United States, Italy and Spain.

Participant age was roughly 18 to 90 years, and participants resided in 25 or so US areas. Clinical history reported by participants formed the basis on which cohorts were assigned. Trimming cost V 7 bases and J 8 bases; bases outside gene matches: 6. The CDR3 loop spans 13 amino acids. CDR1 and CDR2 (germline): SNHLY, FYNNEI. Repertoires were generated with immunoSEQ multiplex PCR, while TCRdb's copy carries only in-frame clones and drops some. Of 130,000 to 150,000 clones in the sample, 87% were seen once. The sample was PBMCs or T cells enriched from blood (not recorded which). The clonotype comes from a man between 60 and 75 years old who had recovered from COVID-19. The chain recombines TRBV2 with TRBJ1-3; 9 bases are shared with TRBD1. CDR3 protein: CASIQDRGDTIYF. The CDR3 DNA is TGTGCCAGCATCCAGGACAGGGGTGACACCATATATTTT. Filled out from reference TRBV2 and TRBJ1-3, the complete variable domain reads EPEVTQTPSHQVTQMGQEVILRCVPISNHLYFYWYRQILGQKVEFLVSFYNNEISEKSEIFDDQFSVERPDGSNFTLKIRSTKLEDSAMYFCASIQDRGDTIYFGEGSWLTVV.